The clone carrying this TCR beta chain came up once. This sample was taken from a study of molecular identifiers for immune sequencing clone quantification. This CDR3 has 16 amino acids. Trimming removed 7 bases at V and 2 bases at J, with 21 bases between. Germline V CDR1 and CDR2: MNHEY, SVGAGI. In TCRdb, the PCR reads were re-called with MiXCR into one record per CDR3 protein. The sample records hundreds of thousands of distinct CDR3 sequences, 24% being singletons. The specimen was naive CD8+ T cells from blood, with Jurkat cell RNA spiked in. Noted subset: FACS-sorted CD8+CD4-CCR7+CD45RA+ naive T cells. The chain employs TRBV6-5 and TRBJ2-7; no clear D. The receptor's source is a human donor in good health. Some libraries in this study had Jurkat cell RNA spiked in. The CDR3 here is CASKHRGDCRAYEQYF. In DNA, the CDR3 is TGTGCCAGCAAGCACCGAGGAGACTGTAGGGCCTACGAGCAGTACTTC.